A single sample gave rise to the 13 T cell receptor beta chains below, sequenced in a study of human T cells and chemical hapten exposure. TCRdb processed the RACE reads anew with MiXCR; each CDR3 protein has one entry. The sample contains more than 100,000 distinct CDR3 sequences, 13% of which appear only once. Time point indicated: pre-sensitization, week 0. Treatment meaning: therapeutic diphenylcyclopropenone sensitization with weekly scalp DPC. Sequenced here: whole blood, sampled in connection with sensitization to the hapten diphenylcyclopropenone (DPC). The receptors here all came from a woman aged 18-29 years with alopecia areata. Some clones in this sample may be carry-over from other donors' samples.

Many counts were recorded for this clonotype. J is TRBJ2-7 and V is TRBV7-8; D is unresolved. The CDR3 contains 12 residues. The V gene's germline CDR1 is SGHVS and CDR2 FQNEAQ. Trimming left V 5 bases short and J 4 bases short, with 9 bases between. The CDR3 here is CASSLPPYEQYF. For the CDR3, the DNA is TGTGCCAGCAGCCTCCCCCCTTACGAGCAGTACTTC.

This clonotype was seen only a few times. The genes are TRBV5-5 and TRBJ1-2; tentatively, D is TRBD1 (6 bases). The germline CDR1 and CDR2 sequences are SGHKS and YYEKEE (reference sequence). This CDR3 is built from 16 residues. Trimming removed 2 bases at V and 4 bases at J, with 18 bases between. This CDR3 reads CASSFRQGPSVYGYTF. The DNA for the CDR3 is TGTGCCAGCAGCTTCCGGCAGGGGCCATCGGTCTATGGCTACACCTTC.

This clonotype has a count of ten or more. The genes are TRBV12-3 or TRBV12-4 and TRBJ1-6, with no clear D. The CDR3 spans 13 residues. The V and J ends lost 2 bases and 8 bases respectively, with 7 bases between them. The CDR3 region has the DNA TGTGCCAGCAGTTTAAACTCAGATTCACCCCTCCACTTT. Encoded protein: CASSLNSDSPLHF.

This clonotype was recorded a few times. J is TRBJ2-4 and V is TRBV7-2; D is ambiguous. Germline V gene sequence: CDR1 SGHTA, CDR2 FQGNSA. The CDR3 spans 16 residues. V lost 1 base to trimming and J lost 4 bases, with 14 bases between them. The CDR3 reads CASSLVRSSGKNIQYF. CDR3 nucleotides: TGTGCCAGCAGCTTAGTCCGCAGTTCTGGAAAAAACATTCAGTACTTC.

CDR3 in DNA: TGCGCCAGCAGTGAGACGACAGGGTCTTCACCCCTCCACTTT. This translates into CASSETTGSSPLHF. This rearrangement joins TRBV10-2 to TRBJ1-6; 7 bases are a match to TRBD1. The CDR3 extends over 14 amino acids. Trimming removed 2 bases from V and 9 bases from J; junction bases left unmatched: 4. Germline V lookup: CDR1 WSHSY, CDR2 SAAADI.

The chain links TRBV4-3 to TRBJ1-6; TRBD1 matches at 8 bases. Germline V gene sequence: CDR1 LGHNA, CDR2 YSLEER. After removal of 2 bases from V and 9 bases from J, the junction contained 12 bases not matched to a gene. The CDR3 runs 17 residues. CDR3 DNA sequence: TGCGCCAGCAGCCAATCGACAGGGGTGGGATTCGGTTCACCCCTCCACTTT. Protein product: CASSQSTGVGFGSPLHF.

This chain joins TRBV7-9 and TRBJ2-7; D is possibly TRBD1 or TRBD2 (5 bases each). V was pared by 3 bases and J by 2 bases, with 8 bases between. This CDR3 comprises 13 residues. Germline CDR1 and CDR2: SEHNR and FQNEAQ (reference sequence). CDR3 residues: CASSLGTPYEQYF. For the CDR3, the DNA is TGTGCCAGCAGCTTGGGGACGCCCTACGAGCAGTACTTC.

There are a few counts of this clonotype. This chain joins TRBV6-2 or TRBV6-3 and TRBJ2-3; D call uncertain. The germline V gene encodes CDR1 MNHEY and CDR2 SVGEGT. There are 17 residues in the CDR3. The V and J ends lost 2 bases and 0 bases respectively, with 15 bases between them. CDR3 residues: CASSYLQRPPSTDTQYF. As DNA, the CDR3 is TGTGCCAGCAGTTACCTACAGAGACCTCCTAGCACAGATACGCAGTATTTT.

The chain combines TRBV13 with TRBJ2-7; 9 bases line up with TRBD1. The germline CDR1 and CDR2 sequences are PRHDT and FYEKMQ (reference sequence). The V segment lost 4 bases and the J segment 1 base; nucleotides outside the gene matches: 5. CDR3 length: 15 amino acids. The CDR3: CASSSQGASSYEQYF. The CDR3 region has the DNA TGTGCCAGCAGCTCACAGGGGGCTTCTTCCTACGAGCAGTACTTC.

In this sample, this clonotype turned up many times. V usage is TRBV7-6 and J usage is TRBJ2-3; D is perhaps TRBD1 (5 bases). Per the germline V gene, CDR1 is SGHVS and CDR2 is FNYEAQ. Deletions cut 0 bases from V and 0 bases from J, with 13 bases between. This CDR3 comprises 17 residues. The DNA for the CDR3 is TGTGCCAGCAGCTTAGCGCGGCAGGGCACTAGCACAGATACGCAGTATTTT. This translates into CASSLARQGTSTDTQYF.

V and J are TRBV11-2 and TRBJ2-2; no clear D. Germline V lookup: CDR1 SGHAT, CDR2 FQNNGV. Trimming pared 5 bases from V and 5 bases from J, leaving 15 bases between. CDR3 length: 15 amino acids. CDR3 sequence: CASSTIARATGELFF. The CDR3 DNA sequence: TGTGCCAGCAGCACCATTGCCCGGGCTACCGGGGAGCTGTTTTTT.

The J gene is TRBJ2-4, the V gene TRBV18, with D maybe TRBD2 (6 bases). CDR1 is KGHSH, CDR2 LQKENI, per germline. V lost 2 bases and J 6 bases, leaving 8 bases between the germline ends. The CDR3 sequence is 13 residues long. CDR3 in amino acids: CASSPGGTNIQYF. The CDR3 DNA sequence: TGTGCCAGCTCACCAGGAGGGACAAACATTCAGTACTTC.

V usage is TRBV14 and J usage is TRBJ1-2; 9 bases fit TRBD1. V gave up 1 base and J gave up 6 bases; unmatched junction bases: 3. CDR3 length: 14 amino acids. In germline, CDR1 is SGHDN, CDR2 FVKESK. CDR3 bases: TGTGCCAGCAGCCAAGTGAGACAGGGGGATGGCTACACCTTC. Its translation: CASSQVRQGDGYTF.